Shown below are 10 T cell receptor beta chains from a single sample sequenced in a study of cytotoxic CD8 clonotypes in ibrutinib-treated CLL (dated by TCRdb to 2020 to 2022). Taken with the paper, the label for time point translates to: progressive disease on ibrutinib. The receptor library was made with the immunoSEQ multiplex PCR assay. Drawn from immuneACCESS, this table holds only the in-frame rearrangements with V and J called that TCRdb kept. Clones are partly lost; checked studies trace under half to an unresolved V gene and leave the rest unexplained. This sample has 150,000 to 200,000 clones in its table, and over 75% of those were observed once. The ten largest clones take up around 2.7% of the sample. The starting material was PBMCs, obtained at disease progression, from a patient treated with ibrutinib. The receptor set was obtained from a human donor with chronic lymphocytic leukemia.

This clone showed up just once. The rearrangement joins TRBV5-1 to TRBJ2-7; D is uncertain. The germline V gene encodes CDR1 SGHRS and CDR2 YFSETQ. This CDR3 is built from 14 residues. V dropped 2 bases and J dropped 2 bases, with 11 bases sitting between them. The CDR3 DNA sequence: TGCGCCAGCAGCTTTCACTTCCAAACCTACGAGCAGTACTTC. Protein: CASSFHFQTYEQYF.

The chain employs TRBV6-1 and TRBJ1-1; no definite D call. With 7 bases removed from V and 4 bases from J, the gap between germline ends came to 13 bases. This CDR3 spans 13 amino acids. Per germline, CDR1 MNHNS and CDR2 SASEGT. CDR3 sequence (DNA): TGTGCCAGCAACCATGCCCCATCCACTGAAGCTTTCTTT. Protein sequence: CASNHAPSTEAFF.

The chain has TRBV7-3 and TRBJ2-7; the D is unclear. In germline, CDR1 is SGHTA, CDR2 FQGTGA. With 0 bases removed from V and 3 bases from J, the gap between germline ends came to 9 bases. The length of the CDR3 is 14 residues. The CDR3 DNA reads as TGTGCCAGCAGCTTAACTTCCTCAAGCTACGAGCAGTACTTC. It specifies CASSLTSSSYEQYF.

The chain employs TRBV7-3 and TRBJ2-5; no definite D call. This CDR3 is built from 15 residues. Germline CDR1 reads SGHTA; CDR2 reads FQGTGA. V shed 4 bases and J shed 2 bases, with 14 bases lying between them. CDR3 in amino acids: CASSSRHREQETQYF. CDR3 nucleotides: TGTGCCAGCAGCTCTCGGCACAGAGAACAAGAGACCCAGTACTTC.

The V gene is TRBV7-2, the J gene TRBJ1-2; D not resolved. Trimming removed 1 base from V and 8 bases from J, with 14 bases in between. The germline CDR1 and CDR2 sequences are SGHTA and FQGNSA. This CDR3 spans 14 amino acids. The DNA of the CDR3 is TGTGCCAGCAGCTTAGGCTCCCGGGTGGAAGGCTACACCTTC. Protein product: CASSLGSRVEGYTF.

The chain links TRBV6-6 to TRBJ2-5; the D is unclear. The length of the CDR3 is 12 residues. Trimming left V 0 bases short and J 4 bases short, with 3 bases between. Germline-derived CDR1 and CDR2 are MNHNY and SVGAGI (reference sequence). The CDR3 reads CASSYSGETQYF. In nucleotides, the CDR3 is TGTGCCAGCAGTTACTCAGGAGAGACCCAGTACTTC.

In its sample, this clone was seen once. The chain links TRBV19 to TRBJ1-4, with no clear D. Looked up from germline, CDR1 is LNHDA and CDR2 is SQIVND (reference sequence). This CDR3 contains 18 residues. Trimming cost V 8 bases and J 1 base, with 23 bases left between them. Here the CDR3 DNA reads TGTGCCAGTCGTCAGAGTAGGGCTGTGGCAAGAACTAATGAAAAACTGTTTTTT. This gives the protein CASRQSRAVARTNEKLFF.

The chain uses TRBV5-8 and TRBJ2-1; 7 bases align to TRBD2. V lost 3 bases and J lost 1; bases outside the gene matches: 1. The CDR3 is made up of 14 amino acids. Germline values: CDR1 SGHTS, CDR2 YDEGEE. For the CDR3, the DNA is TGTGCCAGCAGCTGGGACTATTCCTACAATGAGCAGTTCTTC. Amino acid sequence: CASSWDYSYNEQFF.

The rearrangement uses TRBV5-1 and TRBJ2-5; D not resolved. The CDR3 length is 15 residues. Per germline, CDR1 SGHRS and CDR2 YFSETQ. Trimming stripped 1 base from V and 2 bases from J, with 12 bases between. The CDR3 loop reads CASSLITLRQETQYF. The CDR3 DNA sequence: TGCGCCAGCAGCTTGATTACCCTCCGGCAAGAGACCCAGTACTTC.

The genes are TRBV7-2 and TRBJ1-4; D gene unclear. V dropped 3 bases and J dropped 0 bases, with 8 bases sitting between them. The germline V gene has CDR1 SGHTA and CDR2 FQGNSA. The CDR3 is 15 residues long. The CDR3: CASSFQGTTNEKLFF. CDR3 nucleotides: TGTGCCAGCAGCTTCCAAGGGACAACTAATGAAAAACTGTTTTTT.